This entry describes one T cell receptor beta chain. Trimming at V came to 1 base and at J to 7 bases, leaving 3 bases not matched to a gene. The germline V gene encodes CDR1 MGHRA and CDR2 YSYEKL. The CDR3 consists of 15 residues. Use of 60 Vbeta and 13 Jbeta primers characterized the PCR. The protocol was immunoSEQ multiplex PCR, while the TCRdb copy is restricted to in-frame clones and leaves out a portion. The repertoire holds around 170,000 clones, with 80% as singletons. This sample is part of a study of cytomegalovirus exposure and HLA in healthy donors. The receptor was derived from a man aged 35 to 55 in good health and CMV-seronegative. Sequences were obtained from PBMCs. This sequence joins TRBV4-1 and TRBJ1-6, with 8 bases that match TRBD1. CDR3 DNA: TGCGCCAGCAGCCAAGCGGACAGGGACAATTCACCCCTCCACTTT. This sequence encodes CASSQADRDNSPLHF.